A selection of T cell receptor beta chains follows, all from one sample in a study of blood T cells in healthy people across ages. MiXCR, applied by TCRdb to the 5' RACE reads, yields one record per CDR3 protein. Of about 1,500,000 distinct CDR3 sequences in the sample, roughly 28% were seen once. The material sequenced was blood. These receptors came from a woman aged 25 to 45 in good health. Both conserved end residues are part of each CDR3. A D gene is named only where the DNA matches it firmly. A clone size is listed for some rows: how often the clone was seen (once, few, many), or a class if it is expanded.

d_gene,j_gene,v_gene,abundance,CDR3nt,CDR3aa
.,TRBJ2-3,TRBV15,.,TGTGCCACCAGCCAGATGGGAGAGCCTCCTTATACGCAGTATTTT,CATSQMGEPPYTQYF
.,TRBJ2-3,TRBV20-1,few,TGCAGTGCTAGAGCCTTAGTTGGGATTAGCACAGATACGCAGTATTTT,CSARALVGISTDTQYF
.,TRBJ1-1,TRBV20-1,.,TGCAGTGCTAGCTGGGACACCTCGGGAACTGAAGCTTTCTTT,CSASWDTSGTEAFF
.,TRBJ1-2,TRBV18,.,TGTGCCAGCTCCCGGGGCATAGGTGGCTACACCTTC,CASSRGIGGYTF
TRBD1,TRBJ2-1,TRBV10-3,.,TGTGCCATCAGTGACGGGACAGGGATTAATGACAATGAGCAGTTCTTC,CAISDGTGINDNEQFF
.,TRBJ2-5,TRBV20-1,few,TGCAGTGCCCCTATCTCAGGGAGGGAGACCCAGTACTTC,CSAPISGRETQYF
.,TRBJ2-7,TRBV29-1,.,TGCAGCGTTGATCTTCCGGGGGGCGTGGAGTACGAGCAGTACTTC,CSVDLPGGVEYEQYF
TRBD2,TRBJ2-1,TRBV5-1,few,TGCGCCAGCAGCCGAGAGGGACTAGCGGGAGCCAATGAGCAGTTCTTC,CASSREGLAGANEQFF
TRBD2,TRBJ2-7,TRBV29-1,many,TGCAGCGTATATGGCCCGGGAGGAGGATACGAGCAGTACTTC,CSVYGPGGGYEQYF
TRBD2,TRBJ2-1,TRBV5-1,.,TGCGCCAGCAGCCAGGGACTAGCGGGGGGGGGCTCCTACAATGAGCAGTTCTTC,CASSQGLAGGGSYNEQFF
TRBD2,TRBJ2-1,TRBV12-3/TRBV12-4,.,TGTGCCAGCAGTACTCATAGCGGGAAGAGCTCCTACAATGAGCAGTTCTTC,CASSTHSGKSSYNEQFF
.,TRBJ1-5,TRBV2,.,TGTGCCAGCAGGATCGGGACGGGGCCCCAGCATTTT,CASRIGTGPQHF
TRBD1,TRBJ1-2,TRBV29-1,.,TGCAGCGTTGAAGGGCGCAGGGGGGCTCGTGGCTACACCTTC,CSVEGRRGARGYTF
TRBD1,TRBJ2-7,TRBV9,few,TGTGCCAGCAGCCCCACCGACAGGGGTACCTACGAGCAGTACTTC,CASSPTDRGTYEQYF
.,TRBJ2-2,TRBV27,.,TGTGCCAGCAGTTTAAGTGGATGGACCGGGGAGCTGTTTTTT,CASSLSGWTGELFF
TRBD2,TRBJ2-5,TRBV20-1,many,TGCAGTGCTAGCCGCGGGGGGGCGGAGACCCAGTACTTC,CSASRGGAETQYF
.,TRBJ1-1,TRBV29-1,once,TGCAGCGTTAAGCCGATCATGAACACTGAAGCTTTCTTT,CSVKPIMNTEAFF
.,TRBJ1-2,TRBV7-9,.,TGTGCCAGCAGCTTAGAGGTTCGACGGACGGATGGCTACACCTTC,CASSLEVRRTDGYTF
TRBD1,TRBJ1-2,TRBV4-1,.,TGCGCCAGCAGCCAACCGACAGGGGCCGAGAGACAGGGCTACACCTTC,CASSQPTGAERQGYTF
.,TRBJ1-1,TRBV12-5,few,TGTGCTAGTGGGATCCCGTCGAGGGAAGCTTTCTTT,CASGIPSREAFF
TRBD1,TRBJ2-3,TRBV9,few,TGTGCCAGCAGCGAGGGGAACCAGGGGGCAGATACGCAGTATTTT,CASSEGNQGADTQYF
.,TRBJ2-3,TRBV6-4,few,TGTGCCAGCAGTGACTCCTACGTCACCGGAGATACGCAGTATTTT,CASSDSYVTGDTQYF
TRBD2,TRBJ2-3,TRBV5-6,many,TGTGCCAGCAGCTCTCTAGCGGGGGGAGGAGATACGCAGTATTTT,CASSSLAGGGDTQYF
.,TRBJ2-1,TRBV9,.,TGTGCCAGCAGCGTAACCGGGATTCCCCCGGATGAGCAGTTCTTC,CASSVTGIPPDEQFF
TRBD1,TRBJ2-5,TRBV10-3,few,TGTGCCATCAGTGATTCACAGGGGGCGGGCCAGACCCAGTACTTC,CAISDSQGAGQTQYF
.,TRBJ2-3,TRBV6-6,many,TGTGCCAGCAGTTACTCTTATACGCAGTATTTT,CASSYSYTQYF
.,TRBJ1-2,TRBV7-9,few,TGTGCCAGCAGCTTACCCGGGAGGAGGAACTATGGCTACACCTTC,CASSLPGRRNYGYTF
.,TRBJ2-7,TRBV20-1,.,TGCAGGGCCGGGGGGCTAGCGGTCAAAGAAAATCCCTACGAGCAGTACTTC,CRAGGLAVKENPYEQYF
TRBD1,TRBJ2-3,TRBV3-1,once,TGTGCCAGCAGCCCGGGACAGAAAGGCACAGATACGCAGTATTTT,CASSPGQKGTDTQYF
TRBD1,TRBJ2-7,TRBV20-1,.,TGCAGTGCTAATCCGAGGGACAGGGTTTTGTACGAGCAGTACTTC,CSANPRDRVLYEQYF
.,TRBJ1-1,TRBV28,once,TGTGCCAGCAGCCTAGAGTCACGGGGGCCAGAAGCTTTCTTT,CASSLESRGPEAFF
TRBD1,TRBJ1-4,TRBV7-2,.,TGTGCCAGCAGGGGCAGGGACAGGAGCGAAAAACTGTTTTTT,CASRGRDRSEKLFF
.,TRBJ2-7,TRBV12-3/TRBV12-4,many,TGTGCCAGCAGTCTCCAACAGGGCCAGCAGTACTTC,CASSLQQGQQYF
.,TRBJ1-5,TRBV21-1,once,TGTGCCAGCAGTCAAAGGAAGGGTAAGGAGGATCAGCCCCAGCATTTT,CASSQRKGKEDQPQHF
TRBD1,TRBJ1-2,TRBV20-1,few,TGCAGTGCTAGAATCCCCGGGACAGGGGGCGGCGGCTACACCTTC,CSARIPGTGGGGYTF
TRBD2,TRBJ2-1,TRBV15,few,TGTGCCACCAGCTGGACTAGCGGGAGGTTAACCTACAATGAGCAGTTCTTC,CATSWTSGRLTYNEQFF
.,TRBJ2-7,TRBV7-2,few,TGTGCCAGCAGAAAACAACAGGGCGGCACCTACGAGCAGTACTTC,CASRKQQGGTYEQYF
TRBD1,TRBJ2-1,TRBV10-1,.,TGCGCCAGCAGTGAGCCCGGGACAGGAGGAGAGCAGTTCTTC,CASSEPGTGGEQFF
.,TRBJ2-3,TRBV6-5,few,TGTGCCAGCAGTTACACGGGACCTAGCACCCCAGATACGCAGTATTTT,CASSYTGPSTPDTQYF
.,TRBJ2-5,TRBV7-2,many,TGTGCCAGCAGCTTATGGGTAGAAGTTGGCGAGACCCAGTACTTC,CASSLWVEVGETQYF
.,TRBJ1-4,TRBV5-1,few,TGCGCCAGCAGCTCAACAGGGCGGAGTGAAAAACTGTTTTTT,CASSSTGRSEKLFF
.,TRBJ1-5,TRBV20-1,.,TGCAGTGCTAGGACACCGAATCAGCCCCAGCATTTT,CSARTPNQPQHF
.,TRBJ2-5,TRBV20-1,.,TGCAGTGGGGGGGCAGGCCAAGAGACCCAGTACTTC,CSGGAGQETQYF
TRBD2,TRBJ2-7,TRBV7-2,few,TGTGCCAGCAGCTCACGGACTAGCGGGAGGGGCCACGAGCAGTACTTC,CASSSRTSGRGHEQYF
.,TRBJ1-2,TRBV20-1,.,TGCAGTGCTAGCCATACTGGCTACACCTTC,CSASHTGYTF
.,TRBJ2-7,TRBV4-3,.,TGCGCCAGCAGCCCGGTCTTAGGGGACTCCTACGAGCAGTACTTC,CASSPVLGDSYEQYF
.,TRBJ2-1,TRBV13,few,TGTGCCAGCAGCTCCAGTGGCTTGCCCTACAATGAGCAGTTCTTC,CASSSSGLPYNEQFF
.,TRBJ1-1,TRBV4-3,.,TGCGCCAGCAGCCAACAGGTGCGGTCCACTGAAGCTTTCTTT,CASSQQVRSTEAFF
.,TRBJ2-4,TRBV20-1,.,TGCAGTGCTATGCCCCCCCGTGAGGGACTGGAAAACATTCAGTACTTC,CSAMPPREGLENIQYF
TRBD1,TRBJ1-1,TRBV5-1,.,TGCGCCAGCAGCCCACAGGGGGTAACTGAAGCTTTCTTT,CASSPQGVTEAFF
TRBD1,TRBJ1-1,TRBV7-2,few,TGTGCCAGCAGCTTACTGGGGACAGGGTCCTTGAACACTGAAGCTTTCTTT,CASSLLGTGSLNTEAFF